Presented here are 22 T cell receptor beta chains from one specimen sequenced in a study of metastatic and nonmetastatic thyroid tumors. TCRdb redid the clone calls on the PCR reads using MiXCR. The data show tens of thousands of clones, with around a third seen just once and 15% to 20% held by the top ten. Patients underwent thyroid surgery, and none had received any treatment before it. Sequencing was carried out using tumor tissue. These receptors were collected from a female donor with papillary thyroid cancer or a benign thyroid nodule (not recorded which). Some clones in this sample may be carry-over from other donors' samples.

This clone is deemed hyperexpanded (1% or more). The J gene is TRBJ2-3, the V gene TRBV5-1; 8 nucleotides agree with TRBD2. The CDR3 runs 16 residues. V lost 0 bases to trimming and J lost 6 bases; unmatched junction nucleotides: 9. The V gene's germline CDR1 is SGHRS and CDR2 YFSETQ. As DNA, the CDR3 is TGCGCCAGCAGCTTGGAGGTCAGCGGGGGTAGGGATACGCAGTATTTT. It encodes CASSLEVSGGRDTQYF.

The table lists this clone with a few counts. The J gene is TRBJ2-2, the V gene TRBV27; D not certain. The CDR3 length is 14 residues. V was pared by 5 bases and J by 6 bases, with 13 bases between. Germline loops: CDR1 MNHEY, CDR2 SMNVEV (reference sequence). The CDR3 DNA sequence: TGTGCCAGCAGTATGGGGTCTCTCTCCGGGGAGCTGTTTTTT. Translation gives CASSMGSLSGELFF.

This clone was detected only a few times. The rearrangement links TRBV5-1 to TRBJ2-7, with D perhaps given as TRBD1 or TRBD2 (6 bases each). CDR1 SGHRS and CDR2 YFSETQ come from the germline V gene. This CDR3 spans 16 amino acids. Trimming shortened V by 4 bases and J by 0 bases, and 17 bases separated the two germline ends. For the CDR3, the DNA is TGCGCCAGCAGCAGGGGGGACGGACGGATCTCCTACGAGCAGTACTTC. Protein: CASSRGDGRISYEQYF.

This clone was counted only a few times. The chain joins TRBV7-9 to TRBJ2-1; 12 bases are shared with TRBD1. The V gene end was trimmed by 5 bases and the J gene end by 9 bases; junction bases not matched to a gene: 8. CDR1 and CDR2 (germline): SEHNR, FQNEAQ (reference sequence). The CDR3 sequence is 15 residues long. Written as DNA, the CDR3 is TGTGCCAGCAGCCCGGGACAGGGGGCGTTGGTTGAGCAGTTCTTC. It yields the protein CASSPGQGALVEQFF.

Points on this clone: A junction boundary mismatches the germline segment, possibly from a read error. The rearrangement joins TRBV29-1 to TRBJ1-1, with D maybe TRBD1 (6 bases). This CDR3 is built from 13 residues. Germline lookup yields CDR1 SQVTM and CDR2 ANQGSEA. The chain's CDR3 is CSVLGSWSAQGIF. CDR3 bases: TGCAGCGTTTTGGGATCCTGGTCCGCCCAGGGGATCTTT. Full variable domain (missing parts from reference TRBV29-1 and TRBJ1-1): SAVISQKPSRDICQRGTSLTIQCQVDSQVTMMFWYRQQPGQSLTLIATANQGSEATYESGFVIDKFPISRPNLTFSTLTVSNMSPEDSSIYLCSVLGSWSAQGIFGQGTRLTVV.

The V and J genes are TRBV24-1 and TRBJ2-2, with 8 bases identical to TRBD1. This CDR3 has 16 residues. Germline V gene data show CDR1 as KGHDR and CDR2 as SFDVKD. V shed 2 bases and J 5 bases; nucleotides not matched to a gene: 6. The CDR3 DNA reads as TGTGCCACCAGTGATTCGACAGGGGTGGGAACCGGGGAGCTGTTTTTT. Residues: CATSDSTGVGTGELFF.

This clone has more than one count but fewer than ten. Other DNA sequences in this sample translate to the same CDR3. V and J are TRBV5-1 and TRBJ2-3; TRBD1 matches 9 bases. Per the germline V gene, CDR1 is SGHRS and CDR2 is YFSETQ. The trim removed 0 bases at V and 3 bases at J, leaving 5 bases unmatched. The CDR3 has 16 residues. The CDR3 protein is CASSLEQGARTDTQYF. The CDR3 DNA sequence: TGCGCCAGCAGCTTGGAACAGGGGGCTAGGACAGATACGCAGTATTTT.

There are a few counts of this clone. The V gene is TRBV28, the J gene TRBJ1-6; D is uncertain. The CDR3 totals 14 residues. CDR1 and CDR2 (germline): MDHEN, SYDVKM. Trimming shortened V by 7 bases and J by 5 bases, and 12 bases separated the two germline ends. In nucleotides, the CDR3 is TGTGCCAGCAAGGCCAGCTTAAATAATTCACCCCTCCACTTT. This sequence encodes CASKASLNNSPLHF. The whole variable domain, remainder taken from reference TRBV28 and TRBJ1-6, is DVKVTQSSRYLVKRTGEKVFLECVQDMDHENMFWYRQDPGLGLRLIYFSYDVKMKEKGDIPEGYSVSREKKERFSLILESASTNQTSMYLCASKASLNNSPLHFGNGTRLTVT.

This rearrangement joins TRBV18 to TRBJ2-7; the D is unclear. This CDR3 contains 13 residues. Germline V gene lookup returns CDR1 KGHSH and CDR2 LQKENI. Trimming removed 5 bases from V and 0 bases from J, with 8 bases in between. CDR3 loop: CASSTDPSYEQYF. Here the CDR3 DNA reads TGTGCCAGCTCAACTGATCCCTCCTACGAGCAGTACTTC.

This clone was detected a few times. V is TRBV10-3 and J is TRBJ1-5; 7 bases align to TRBD1. J gave up 4 bases and V 2 bases, and 2 bases lay outside the gene matches. Germline V gene sequence: CDR1 ENHRY, CDR2 SYGVKD. This CDR3 has 14 amino acids. CDR3 sequence: CAISEGQENQPQHF. The DNA for the CDR3 is TGTGCCATCAGTGAGGGACAGGAAAATCAGCCCCAGCATTTT.

The chain has TRBV6-4 and TRBJ1-1; 7 bases are shared with TRBD1. The junction had 3 bases not matched to a gene; V was cut back by 8 bases and J by 0 bases. The CDR3 has 13 amino acids. Germline V gives CDR1 MRHNA, CDR2 SNTAGT. CDR3: CASRQGLNTEAFF. CDR3 nucleotides: TGTGCCAGCCGACAGGGCCTGAACACTGAAGCTTTCTTT.

This sequence joins TRBV3-1 and TRBJ1-1; 8 bases line up with TRBD1. The V segment lost 0 bases and the J segment 0 bases; nucleotides outside the gene matches: 3. The CDR3 runs 16 residues. The germline gives CDR1 LGHDT, CDR2 YNNKEL (reference sequence). The CDR3 is CASSQDKGQVNTEAFF. The CDR3 DNA sequence: TGTGCCAGCAGCCAAGATAAGGGACAGGTGAACACTGAAGCTTTCTTT.

V usage is TRBV6-8 and J usage is TRBJ2-7; 7 bases fit TRBD2. After removal of 1 base from V and 3 bases from J, the junction contained 9 bases not matched to a gene. The CDR3 extends over 16 amino acids. Germline V gives CDR1 MNHGY, CDR2 SAAAGT. CDR3 in amino acids: CASSYLIGGDYYEQYV. CDR3 bases: TGTGCCAGCAGTTACTTAATTGGTGGGGACTACTACGAGCAGTACGTC.

The rearrangement links TRBV11-2 to TRBJ2-1; 11 bases align to TRBD2. CDR3 length: 15 amino acids. Germline trimming cut 5 bases from V and 5 bases from J; bases unmatched to any gene: 5. The germline gives CDR1 SGHAT, CDR2 FQNNGV. CDR3 residues: CASSRGTSGDNEQFF. In DNA, the CDR3 is TGTGCCAGCAGCCGAGGGACTAGCGGTGACAATGAGCAGTTCTTC.

This clone was picked up a small number of times. The chain is built from TRBV29-1 and TRBJ2-7; 11 positions match TRBD1. The trim removed 7 bases at V and 5 bases at J, leaving 10 bases unmatched. CDR1 is SQVTM and CDR2 is ANQGSEA in the germline V gene. This CDR3 region has 14 residues. This CDR3 reads CSASGGDRGNEQYF. In DNA form, the CDR3 reads TGCAGCGCCTCCGGAGGGGACAGGGGGAACGAGCAGTACTTC.

This clone was seen a few times. This chain uses TRBV6-5 with TRBJ2-3, with TRBD1 matching over 7 bases. Germline V gene sequence: CDR1 MNHEY, CDR2 SVGAGI. The ends lost 5 bases at V and 0 bases at J; junction bases unmatched: 8. This CDR3 spans 16 amino acids. This CDR3 is CASSQGVGPSTDTQYF. The CDR3 nucleotides are TGTGCCAGCAGTCAGGGGGTCGGGCCTAGCACAGATACGCAGTATTTT.

This clone showed up many times. The chain uses TRBV2 and TRBJ2-7, with a possible D match to TRBD1 (5 bases). CDR1 SNHLY and CDR2 FYNNEI come from the germline V gene. Trimming shortened V by 8 bases and J by 2 bases, and 13 bases separated the two germline ends. This CDR3 is built from 13 residues. The CDR3 here is CASGLQGTYEQYF. The DNA of the CDR3 is TGTGCCAGCGGTCTCCAGGGAACCTACGAGCAGTACTTC.

This clone appeared a few times. The J gene is TRBJ1-3, the V gene TRBV11-2; the match to TRBD1 covers 7 bases. CDR3 size: 17 residues. The J segment lost 4 bases and the V segment lost 4 bases, leaving 13 bases of the junction unmatched. Germline V gene lookup returns CDR1 SGHAT and CDR2 FQNNGV. This CDR3 is CASSYREPGGSGNTIYF. The CDR3, as DNA: TGTGCCAGCAGCTACCGGGAGCCAGGGGGATCCGGAAACACCATATATTTT.

This clone was observed a handful of times. The V call is TRBV6-1, the J call TRBJ2-5; tentative D call: TRBD1 (5 bases). The CDR3 consists of 14 residues. Deletions cut 7 bases from V and 5 bases from J, with 17 bases between. Germline loops: CDR1 MNHNS, CDR2 SASEGT. The DNA of the CDR3 is TGTGCCAGCACAGGACACACGACGAAGGAGACCCAGTACTTC. Translating it yields CASTGHTTKETQYF.

Remarks on this clone: Distinct nucleotide sequences in the sample also encode this CDR3. The CDR3 DNA reads as TGTGCCAGCAGTCCCTCGGGACTATACTACGAGCAGTACTTC. Protein product: CASSPSGLYYEQYF. The chain recombines TRBV12-3 or TRBV12-4 with TRBJ2-7, with TRBD2 identical over 7 bases. The ends lost 5 bases at V and 3 bases at J; junction bases unmatched: 7. This CDR3 has 14 amino acids.

This clone was observed a handful of times. The chain carries TRBV20-1 and TRBJ1-2, with D perhaps matching TRBD1 (6 bases). V lost 0 bases and J lost 0, with 14 bases in between. The V gene's germline CDR1 is DFQATT and CDR2 SNEGSKA (reference sequence). CDR3 length: 16 residues. The CDR3 coding sequence is TGCAGTGCTAGAGAGCCTCTAGGGGGGGCTAACTATGGCTACACCTTC. Encoded protein: CSAREPLGGANYGYTF.

The chain has TRBV19 and TRBJ2-1, with D maybe TRBD2 (6 bases). The CDR3 is 13 residues long. CDR1 LNHDA and CDR2 SQIVND come from the germline V gene (reference sequence). Deletions cut 3 bases from V and 9 bases from J, with 12 bases between. CDR3 nucleotides: TGTGCCAGTAGTATGACGGGGAGGAGTGAGCAGTTCTTC. This codes for CASSMTGRSEQFF.